This T cell receptor (beta chain) was profiled in a study of T cells after posttransplantation cyclophosphamide (TCRdb year 2016). Looking at the study overall: Using TRB sequencing, the study followed how the T cell repertoire reconstituted after myeloablative bone marrow transplantation in which posttransplantation cyclophosphamide served as GVHD prophylaxis. Antigen receptor sequencing was done on samples from around 32 PTCy-treated patients and from some 15 related bone marrow donors of those patients. TRB sequencing was performed on blood from all 35 or so PTCy patients with 1-year posttransplant specimens. In 3 patients, up to about 3 additional blood samples taken between 2 and 5.2 years after transplant also underwent TRB sequencing, as did pretransplant blood from 4 patients. Because TRA and TRB clonality were tightly correlated in fewer than ten samples, subsequent TCR analyses were focused on TRB only. Public TRB sequences were queried against a database of over 3,500 sequences associated with responses to pathogens, tumor antigens, self-antigens and alloantigens. Here is what the overall study found, with its caveats: At 1-2 months, donor-recipient similarity was low but rose over the first year, and the later blood repertoires were often dominated by donor CD8+ memory clones. Across over 40 patients, TRB clonality was highly associated with recipient CMV seropositivity and CMV reactivation, and diversity in PTCy patients was similar to diversity in CNI/methotrexate controls. The TRB repertoires of T cells infiltrating skin or GI tract showed only limited overlap with the TRB repertoires of T cells in blood.

TRB sequencing used genomic DNA with the immunoSEQ assay at survey resolution or the hsTCRB kit. As for the original processing: Initial read processing used immunoSEQ software, and repertoire analyses used the LymphoSeq R package. Clonality was computed as 1 minus normalized Shannon entropy; Gini coefficient was also calculated for each TRB dataset. To infer phenotypes in unsorted samples, TRB sequences from sorted subsets of the recipient or donor were mapped onto the unsorted samples of the same recipient. TCRdb's version of the immuneACCESS table is confined to in-frame rearrangements and falls short of the full clone set. An unresolved V gene accounts for under half of the shortfall where checked; the remainder is of unknown origin. The V and J calls and clone size are taken from that table; D and trimming were inferred from the DNA. This sample is represented by roughly 20,000 clones; 70% to 90% of them were singletons. The top ten clones comprise around 8.2% of the sample.

The germline V gene provides CDR1 SGHRS and CDR2 YFSETQ. Here V drops 6 bases and J drops 4 bases, and the junction holds 8 bases not matched to any gene. From the cysteine up to the phenylalanine, the CDR3 has a length of 15 residues. Solely the CDR3 DNA is kept, with 45 bases framed from the first base. A control cohort of roughly 10 patients who had been given myeloablative marrow transplants with methotrexate plus a calcineurin inhibitor was sampled 1 year after transplant. Mononuclear cells from peripheral blood and bone marrow were separated by Ficoll-Hypaque density centrifugation and then cryopreserved. Note on this clone: This clone's antigen is unknown. No base-level quality is on record; no much larger clone is a single base apart.

This chain is built from TRBV5-1 and TRBJ2-2, and TRBD2 aligns with 8 junction nucleotides. The starting material was PBMCs, obtained after an allogeneic stem cell transplant with a calcineurin inhibitor and methotrexate. The TCR was taken from a female patient aged 50-59 years who received an allogeneic stem cell transplant from an unrelated donor, was CMV-positive, and had chronic GVHD only. Post transplant, some T cells may arise from the graft donor. The nucleotides are TGCGCCAGCATTCGTCAGCGGGAGATCACCGGGGAGCTGTTTTTT. This is translated as CASIRQREITGELFF.